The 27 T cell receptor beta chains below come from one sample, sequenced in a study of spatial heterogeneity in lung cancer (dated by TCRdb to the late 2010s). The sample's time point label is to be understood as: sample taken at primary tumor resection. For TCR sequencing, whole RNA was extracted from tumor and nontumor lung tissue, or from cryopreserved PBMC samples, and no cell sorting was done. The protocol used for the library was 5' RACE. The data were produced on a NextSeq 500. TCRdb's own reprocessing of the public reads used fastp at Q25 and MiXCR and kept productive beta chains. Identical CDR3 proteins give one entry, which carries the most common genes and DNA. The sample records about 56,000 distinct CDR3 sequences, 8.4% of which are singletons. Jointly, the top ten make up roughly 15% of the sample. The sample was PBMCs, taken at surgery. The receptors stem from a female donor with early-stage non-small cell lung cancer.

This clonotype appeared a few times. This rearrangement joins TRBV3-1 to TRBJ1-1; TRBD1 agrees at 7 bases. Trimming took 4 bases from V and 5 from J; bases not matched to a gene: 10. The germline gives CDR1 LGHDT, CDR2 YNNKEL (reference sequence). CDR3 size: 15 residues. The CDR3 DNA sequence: TGTGCCAGCAGCCTCTCGACAGGGAGAAAGACTGAAGCTTTCTTT. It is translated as CASSLSTGRKTEAFF.

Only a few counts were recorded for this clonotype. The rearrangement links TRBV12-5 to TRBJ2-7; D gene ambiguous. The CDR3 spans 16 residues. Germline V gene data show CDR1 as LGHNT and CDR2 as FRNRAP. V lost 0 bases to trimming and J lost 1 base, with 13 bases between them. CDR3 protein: CASGLVLGLSSYEQYF. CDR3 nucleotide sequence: TGTGCTAGTGGTTTGGTACTTGGTCTGTCGTCCTACGAGCAGTACTTC. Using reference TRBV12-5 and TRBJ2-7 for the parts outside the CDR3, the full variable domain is DARVTQTPRHKVTEMGQEVTMRCQPILGHNTVFWYRQTMMQGLELLAYFRNRAPLDDSGMPKDRFSAEMPDATLATLKIQPSEPRDSAVYFCASGLVLGLSSYEQYFGPGTRLTVT.

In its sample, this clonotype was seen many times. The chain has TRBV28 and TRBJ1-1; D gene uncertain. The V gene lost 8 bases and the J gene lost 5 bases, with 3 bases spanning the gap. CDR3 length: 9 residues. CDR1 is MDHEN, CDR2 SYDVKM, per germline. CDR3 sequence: CASGTEAFF. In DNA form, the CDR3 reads TGTGCCAGCGGGACTGAAGCTTTCTTT.

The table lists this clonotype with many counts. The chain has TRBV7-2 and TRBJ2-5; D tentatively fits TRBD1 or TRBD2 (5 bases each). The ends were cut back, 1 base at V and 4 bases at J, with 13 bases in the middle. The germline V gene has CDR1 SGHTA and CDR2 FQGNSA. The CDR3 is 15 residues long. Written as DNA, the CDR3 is TGTGCCAGCAGCTTAGGACCCGGGGCGAGAGAGACCCAGTACTTC. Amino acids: CASSLGPGARETQYF.

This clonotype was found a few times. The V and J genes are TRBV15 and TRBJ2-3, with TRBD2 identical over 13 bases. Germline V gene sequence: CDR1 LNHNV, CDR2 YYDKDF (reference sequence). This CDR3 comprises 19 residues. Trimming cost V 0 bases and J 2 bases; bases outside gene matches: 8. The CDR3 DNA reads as TGTGCCACCAGCAGAGATGTAGGGACTAGCGGGGTATTCACAGATACGCAGTATTTT. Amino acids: CATSRDVGTSGVFTDTQYF.

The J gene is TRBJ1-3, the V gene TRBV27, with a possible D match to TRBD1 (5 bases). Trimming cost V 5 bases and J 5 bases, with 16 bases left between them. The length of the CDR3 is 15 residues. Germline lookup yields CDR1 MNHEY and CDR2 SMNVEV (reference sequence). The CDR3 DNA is TGTGCCAGCAGTGCAACAGGTCCTTCCCGAAACACCATATATTTT. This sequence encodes CASSATGPSRNTIYF.

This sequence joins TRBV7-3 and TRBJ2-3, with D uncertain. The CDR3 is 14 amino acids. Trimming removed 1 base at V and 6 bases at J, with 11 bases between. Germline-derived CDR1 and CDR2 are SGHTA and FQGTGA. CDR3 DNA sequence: TGTGCCAGCAGCTTAATGGCAGGTGTTGATACGCAGTATTTT. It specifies CASSLMAGVDTQYF.

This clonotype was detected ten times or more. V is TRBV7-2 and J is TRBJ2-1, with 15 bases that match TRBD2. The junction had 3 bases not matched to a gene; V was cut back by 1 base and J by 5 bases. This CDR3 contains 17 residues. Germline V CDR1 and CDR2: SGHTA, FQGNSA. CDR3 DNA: TGTGCCAGCAGCTTAGAGGGGACTAGCGGGAGGAACAATGAGCAGTTCTTC. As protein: CASSLEGTSGRNNEQFF.

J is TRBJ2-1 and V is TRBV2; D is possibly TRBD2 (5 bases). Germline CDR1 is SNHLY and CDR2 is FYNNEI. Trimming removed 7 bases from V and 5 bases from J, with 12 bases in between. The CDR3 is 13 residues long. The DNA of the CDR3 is TGTGCCAGCATCCGAGGGAGAGACAATGAGCAGTTCTTC. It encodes CASIRGRDNEQFF.

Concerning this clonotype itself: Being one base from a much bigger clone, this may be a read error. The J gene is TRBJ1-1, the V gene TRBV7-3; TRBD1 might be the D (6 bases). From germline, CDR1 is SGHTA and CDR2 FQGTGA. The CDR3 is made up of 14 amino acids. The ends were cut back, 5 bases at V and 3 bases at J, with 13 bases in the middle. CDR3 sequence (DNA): TGTGCCAGCAGCAAATACAGGGTGTACACTGAAGCTTTCTTT. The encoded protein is CASSKYRVYTEAFF.

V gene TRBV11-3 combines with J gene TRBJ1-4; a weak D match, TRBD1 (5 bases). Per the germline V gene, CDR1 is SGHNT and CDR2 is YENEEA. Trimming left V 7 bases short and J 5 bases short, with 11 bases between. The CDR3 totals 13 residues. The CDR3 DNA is TGTGCCAGCACTGGAGGGGAGAATGAAAAACTGTTTTTT. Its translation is CASTGGENEKLFF.

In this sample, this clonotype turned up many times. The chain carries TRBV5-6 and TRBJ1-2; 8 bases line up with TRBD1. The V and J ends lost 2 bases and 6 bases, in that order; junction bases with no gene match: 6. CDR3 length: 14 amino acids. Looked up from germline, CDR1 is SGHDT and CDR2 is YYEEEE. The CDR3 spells CASSFRDRRNGYTF. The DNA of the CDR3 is TGTGCCAGCAGCTTCCGGGACAGGCGGAATGGCTACACCTTC.

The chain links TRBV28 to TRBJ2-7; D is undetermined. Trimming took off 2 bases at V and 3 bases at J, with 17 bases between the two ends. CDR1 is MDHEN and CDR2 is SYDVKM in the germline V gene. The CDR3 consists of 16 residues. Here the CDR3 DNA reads TGTGCCAGCAGTTTAGCCACAGCTTCCCTCTACTACGAGCAGTACTTC. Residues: CASSLATASLYYEQYF.

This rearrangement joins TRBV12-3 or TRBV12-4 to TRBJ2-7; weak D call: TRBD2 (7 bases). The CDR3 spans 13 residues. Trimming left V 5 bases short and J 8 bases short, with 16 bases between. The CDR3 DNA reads TGTGCCAGCAGTACGGGTCTCGGGGGGCAGCAGTACTTC. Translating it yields CASSTGLGGQQYF.

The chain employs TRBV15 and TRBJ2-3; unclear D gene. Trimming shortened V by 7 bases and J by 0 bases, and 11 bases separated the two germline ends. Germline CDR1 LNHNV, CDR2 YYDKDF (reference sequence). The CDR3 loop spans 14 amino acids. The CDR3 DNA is TGTGCCACCAAAGGAGCGCTGAGCACAGATACGCAGTATTTT. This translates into CATKGALSTDTQYF.

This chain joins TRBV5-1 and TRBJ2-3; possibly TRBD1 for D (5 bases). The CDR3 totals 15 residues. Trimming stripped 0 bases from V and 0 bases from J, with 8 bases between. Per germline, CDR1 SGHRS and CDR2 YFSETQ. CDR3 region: CASSLEGPSTDTQYF. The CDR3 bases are TGCGCCAGCAGCTTGGAGGGGCCGAGCACAGATACGCAGTATTTT. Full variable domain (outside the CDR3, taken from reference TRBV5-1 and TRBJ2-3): KAGVTQTPRYLIKTRGQQVTLSCSPISGHRSVSWYQQTPGQGLQFLFEYFSETQRNKGNFPGRFSGRQFSNSRSEMNVSTLELGDSALYLCASSLEGPSTDTQYFGPGTRLTVL.

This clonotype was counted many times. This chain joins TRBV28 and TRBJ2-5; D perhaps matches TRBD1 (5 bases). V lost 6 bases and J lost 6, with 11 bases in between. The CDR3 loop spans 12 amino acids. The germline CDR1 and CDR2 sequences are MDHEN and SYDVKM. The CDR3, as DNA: TGTGCCAGCAGGCGCAGGGTGCAGACCCAGTACTTC. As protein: CASRRRVQTQYF.

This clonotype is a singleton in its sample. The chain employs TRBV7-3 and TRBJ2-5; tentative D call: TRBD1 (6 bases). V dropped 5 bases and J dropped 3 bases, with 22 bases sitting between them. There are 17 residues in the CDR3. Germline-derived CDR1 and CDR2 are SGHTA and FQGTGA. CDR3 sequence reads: CASSPIFLYREEETQYF. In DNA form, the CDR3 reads TGTGCCAGCAGCCCCATTTTCCTGTACAGGGAAGAAGAGACCCAGTACTTC.

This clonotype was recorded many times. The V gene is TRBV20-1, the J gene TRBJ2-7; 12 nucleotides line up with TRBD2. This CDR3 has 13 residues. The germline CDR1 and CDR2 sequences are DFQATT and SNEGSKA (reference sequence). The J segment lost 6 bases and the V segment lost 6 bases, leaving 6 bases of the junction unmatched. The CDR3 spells CSAYLAGGVEQYF. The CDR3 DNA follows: TGCAGTGCGTACCTAGCGGGAGGGGTCGAGCAGTACTTC.

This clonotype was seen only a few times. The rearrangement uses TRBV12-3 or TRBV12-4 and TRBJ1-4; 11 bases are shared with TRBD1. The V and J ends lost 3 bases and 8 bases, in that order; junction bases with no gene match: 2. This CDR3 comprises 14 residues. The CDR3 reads CASSFGTGGEKLFF. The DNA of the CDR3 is TGTGCCAGCAGTTTCGGGACAGGGGGAGAAAAACTGTTTTTT.

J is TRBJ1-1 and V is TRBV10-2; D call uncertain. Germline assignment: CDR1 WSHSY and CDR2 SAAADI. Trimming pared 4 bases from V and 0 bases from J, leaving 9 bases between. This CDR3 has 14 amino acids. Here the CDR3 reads CASSANYMNTEAFF. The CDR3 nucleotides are TGCGCCAGCAGTGCTAATTACATGAACACTGAAGCTTTCTTT.

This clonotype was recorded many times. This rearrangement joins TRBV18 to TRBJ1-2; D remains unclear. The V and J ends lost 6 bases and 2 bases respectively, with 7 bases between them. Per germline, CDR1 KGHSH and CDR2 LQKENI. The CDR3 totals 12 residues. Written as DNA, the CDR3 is TGTGCCAGCTCCAGAGAAAACTATGGCTACACCTTC. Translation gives CASSRENYGYTF.

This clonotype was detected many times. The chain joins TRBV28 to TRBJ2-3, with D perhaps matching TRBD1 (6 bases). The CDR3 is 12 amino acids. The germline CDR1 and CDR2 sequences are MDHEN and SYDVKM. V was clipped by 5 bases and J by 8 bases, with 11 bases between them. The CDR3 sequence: CASSTGTRTQYF. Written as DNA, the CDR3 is TGTGCCAGCAGTACCGGGACACGTACGCAGTATTTT.

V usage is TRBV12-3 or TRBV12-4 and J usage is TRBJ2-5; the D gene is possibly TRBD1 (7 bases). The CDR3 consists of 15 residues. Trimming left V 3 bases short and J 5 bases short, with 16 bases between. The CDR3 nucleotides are TGTGCCAGCAGTTTGCCAGGGGGGCGTAAGGAGACCCAGTACTTC. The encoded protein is CASSLPGGRKETQYF.

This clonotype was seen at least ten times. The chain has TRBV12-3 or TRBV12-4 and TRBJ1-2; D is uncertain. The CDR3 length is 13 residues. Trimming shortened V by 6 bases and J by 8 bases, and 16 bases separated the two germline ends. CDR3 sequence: CASSPNNPRGYTF. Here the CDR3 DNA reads TGTGCCAGCAGCCCAAACAACCCTCGGGGCTACACCTTC.

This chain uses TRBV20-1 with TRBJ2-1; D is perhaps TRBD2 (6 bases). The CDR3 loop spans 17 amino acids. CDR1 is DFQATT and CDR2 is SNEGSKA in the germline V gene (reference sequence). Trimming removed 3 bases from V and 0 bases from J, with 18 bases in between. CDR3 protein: CSARDGRGESSYNEQFF. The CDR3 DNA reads TGCAGTGCTAGGGACGGGAGAGGAGAGAGCTCCTACAATGAGCAGTTCTTC.

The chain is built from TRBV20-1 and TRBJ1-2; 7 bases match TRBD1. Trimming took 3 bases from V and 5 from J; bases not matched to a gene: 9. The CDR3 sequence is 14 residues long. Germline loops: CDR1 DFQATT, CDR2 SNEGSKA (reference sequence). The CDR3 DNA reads TGCAGTGCTAGGACAGGGTCGGACTCTTATGGCTACACCTTC. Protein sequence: CSARTGSDSYGYTF.